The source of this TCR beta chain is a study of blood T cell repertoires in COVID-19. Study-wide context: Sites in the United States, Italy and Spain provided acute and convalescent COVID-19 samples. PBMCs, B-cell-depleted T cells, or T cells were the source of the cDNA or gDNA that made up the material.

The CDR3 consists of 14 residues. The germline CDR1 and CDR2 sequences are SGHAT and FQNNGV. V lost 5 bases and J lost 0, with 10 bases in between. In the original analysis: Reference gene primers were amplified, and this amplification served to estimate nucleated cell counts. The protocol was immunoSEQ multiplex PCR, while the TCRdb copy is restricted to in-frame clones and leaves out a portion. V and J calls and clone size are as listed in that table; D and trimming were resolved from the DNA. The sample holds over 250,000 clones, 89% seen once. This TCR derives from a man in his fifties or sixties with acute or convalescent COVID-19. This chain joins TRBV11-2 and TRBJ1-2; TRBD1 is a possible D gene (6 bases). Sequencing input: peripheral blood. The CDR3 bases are TGTGCCAGCAGCCAGGACAGTGCTAACTATGGCTACACCTTC. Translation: CASSQDSANYGYTF.